These 6 T cell receptor beta chains share one sample of origin, sequenced in a study of metastatic and nonmetastatic thyroid tumors. Patients were all untreated before their thyroid surgery. MiXCR was used by TCRdb to re-call the PCR reads. The table has just over 70,000 clones, more than 15% seen once. The specimen was blood. The receptors originated from a female donor with papillary thyroid cancer or a benign thyroid nodule (not recorded which). Some clones in this sample may be carry-over from other donors' samples.

At least ten counts were recorded for this clone. V usage is TRBV6-4 and J usage is TRBJ1-5, with unresolved D. The length of the CDR3 is 14 residues. Trimming pared 6 bases from V and 0 bases from J, leaving 9 bases between. CDR1 and CDR2 from the germline V gene are MRHNA and SNTAGT. The chain's CDR3 is CASRRSYSNQPQHF. Here the CDR3 DNA reads TGTGCCAGCAGGAGAAGCTATAGCAATCAGCCCCAGCATTTT.

This clone was counted at least ten times. The chain couples TRBV5-8 to TRBJ2-7; D unresolved. Deletions cut 0 bases from V and 0 bases from J, with 13 bases between. CDR3 size: 16 residues. Germline CDR1 and CDR2: SGHTS and YDEGEE. Written as DNA, the CDR3 is TGTGCCAGCAGCTTGGAGGCGATGGTCCCCTCCTACGAGCAGTACTTC. Translating it yields CASSLEAMVPSYEQYF.

The chain uses TRBV13 and TRBJ2-2; a weak D match, TRBD1 (6 bases). With 7 bases removed from V and 6 bases from J, the gap between germline ends came to 30 bases. Germline V gene data show CDR1 as PRHDT and CDR2 as FYEKMQ (reference sequence). The CDR3 consists of 19 residues. CDR3 bases: TGTGCCAGCAACTCAGCAGGGGTCAAGCCGCCGTCGTTCGCCGGGGAGCTGTTTTTT. Translated, it gives CASNSAGVKPPSFAGELFF. The whole variable domain, remainder taken from reference TRBV13 and TRBJ2-2, is AAGVIQSPRHLIKEKRETATLKCYPIPRHDTVYWYQQGPGQDPQFLISFYEKMQSDKGSIPDRFSAQQFSDYHSELNMSSLELGDSALYFCASNSAGVKPPSFAGELFFGEGSRLTVL.

This clone was seen ten or more times. This rearrangement joins TRBV5-1 to TRBJ1-4, with 11 bases lining up with TRBD1. This CDR3 comprises 14 residues. V lost 4 bases, J lost 8 bases, and 4 bases stayed unmatched. Looked up from germline, CDR1 is SGHRS and CDR2 is YFSETQ. The DNA of the CDR3 is TGCGCCAGCAGCCCGGGACAGGGGGGCGAAAAACTGTTTTTT. Its translation: CASSPGQGGEKLFF.

V usage is TRBV20-1 and J usage is TRBJ2-5; 11 bases map to TRBD2. With 1 base clipped from V and 4 bases from J, the junction kept 2 bases outside the gene matches. The CDR3 consists of 14 residues. From germline, CDR1 is DFQATT and CDR2 SNEGSKA (reference sequence). The CDR3 loop is CSARGLAGRETQYF. The CDR3 coding sequence is TGCAGTGCTAGAGGACTAGCGGGAAGAGAGACCCAGTACTTC.

At least ten counts were recorded for this clone. The rearrangement uses TRBV9 and TRBJ2-2; 12 nucleotides align to TRBD2. The CDR3 has 15 amino acids. In germline, CDR1 is SGDLS, CDR2 YYNGEE. V lost 3 bases, J lost 6 bases, and 3 bases stayed unmatched. The CDR3 region is CASSASGREAGELFF. The CDR3 DNA follows: TGTGCCAGCAGCGCTAGCGGGAGGGAGGCCGGGGAGCTGTTTTTT. The full variable domain, with the rest looked up from reference TRBV9 and TRBJ2-2, is DSGVTQTPKHLITATGQRVTLRCSPRSGDLSVYWYQQSLDQGLQFLIQYYNGEERAKGNILERFSAQQFPDLHSELNLSSLELGDSALYFCASSASGREAGELFFGEGSRLTVL.